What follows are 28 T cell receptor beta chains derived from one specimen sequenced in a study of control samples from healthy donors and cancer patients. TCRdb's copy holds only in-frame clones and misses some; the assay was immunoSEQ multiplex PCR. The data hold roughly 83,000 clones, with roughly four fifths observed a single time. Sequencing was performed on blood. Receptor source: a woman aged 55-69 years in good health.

The CDR3 DNA sequence: TGTGCCAGTAGCCCAACAAGGCCCCACACAGATACGCAGTATTTT. This sequence encodes CASSPTRPHTDTQYF. The chain is built from TRBV19 and TRBJ2-3; no reliable D call. Per germline, CDR1 LNHDA and CDR2 SQIVND (reference sequence). This CDR3 has 15 residues. V lost 6 bases and J 2 bases, leaving 15 bases between the germline ends.

This chain's CDR3 is CASSDQDNYGYTF. In nucleotides, the CDR3 is TGTGCCAGCAGTGACCAGGATAACTATGGCTACACCTTC. This rearrangement joins TRBV2 to TRBJ1-2; D gene uncertain. Germline values: CDR1 SNHLY, CDR2 FYNNEI. The CDR3 contains 13 residues. The V and J ends lost 3 bases and 1 base respectively, with 6 bases between them.

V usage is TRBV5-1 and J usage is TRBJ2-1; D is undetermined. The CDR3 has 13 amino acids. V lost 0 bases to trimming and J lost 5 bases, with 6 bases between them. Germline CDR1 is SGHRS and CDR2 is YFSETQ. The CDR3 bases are TGCGCCAGCAGCTTGGGCACAGACAATGAGCAGTTCTTC. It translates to CASSLGTDNEQFF.

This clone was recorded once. CDR3 sequence (DNA): TGTGCCAGCAGCCCAGGGGGGGATGAGCAGTTCTTC. This gives the protein CASSPGGDEQFF. This chain links TRBV7-6 with TRBJ2-1, with D perhaps being TRBD1 or TRBD2 (7 bases each). CDR1 is SGHVS and CDR2 is FNYEAQ in the germline V gene. V lost 5 bases to trimming and J lost 8 bases, with 10 bases between them. The CDR3 covers 12 residues.

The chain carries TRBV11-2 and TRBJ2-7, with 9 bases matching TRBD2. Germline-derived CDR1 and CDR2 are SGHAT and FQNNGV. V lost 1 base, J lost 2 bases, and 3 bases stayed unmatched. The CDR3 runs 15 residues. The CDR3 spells CASSLGGRDTYEQYF. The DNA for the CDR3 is TGTGCCAGCAGCTTAGGCGGGAGGGATACCTACGAGCAGTACTTC.

CDR3 region: CASSLGEANTEAFF. CDR3 bases: TGCGCCAGCAGCCTCGGGGAAGCAAACACTGAAGCTTTCTTT. The chain is built from TRBV5-1 and TRBJ1-1; no clear D. V was clipped by 4 bases and J by 2 bases, with 12 bases between them. This CDR3 region has 14 residues. Germline CDR1 is SGHRS and CDR2 is YFSETQ.

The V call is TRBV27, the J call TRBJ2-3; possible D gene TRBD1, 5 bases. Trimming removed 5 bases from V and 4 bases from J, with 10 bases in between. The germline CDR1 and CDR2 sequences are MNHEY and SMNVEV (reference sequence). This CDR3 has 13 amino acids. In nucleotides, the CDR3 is TGTGCCAGCAGTCCGCGGACACCAGATACGCAGTATTTT. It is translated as CASSPRTPDTQYF.

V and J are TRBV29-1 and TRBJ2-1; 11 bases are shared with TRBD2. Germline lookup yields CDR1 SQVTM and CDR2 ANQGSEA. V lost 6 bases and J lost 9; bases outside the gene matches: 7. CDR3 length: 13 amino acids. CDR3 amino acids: CSVGTSGLGEQFF. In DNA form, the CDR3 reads TGCAGCGTGGGGACTAGCGGCCTCGGTGAGCAGTTCTTC.

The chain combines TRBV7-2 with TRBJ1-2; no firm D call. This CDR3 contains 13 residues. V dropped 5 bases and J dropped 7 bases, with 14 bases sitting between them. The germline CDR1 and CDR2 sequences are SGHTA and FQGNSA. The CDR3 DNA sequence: TGTGCCAGCAGCCTTCTCGGACGGGGTGGCTACACCTTC. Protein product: CASSLLGRGGYTF.

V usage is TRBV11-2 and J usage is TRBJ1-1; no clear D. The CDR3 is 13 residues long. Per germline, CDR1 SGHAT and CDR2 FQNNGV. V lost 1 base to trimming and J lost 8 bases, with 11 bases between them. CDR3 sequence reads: CASSLARAGEAFF. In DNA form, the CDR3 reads TGTGCCAGCAGCTTAGCCCGAGCGGGAGAAGCTTTCTTT. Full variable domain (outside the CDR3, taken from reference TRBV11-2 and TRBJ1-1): EAGVAQSPRYKIIEKRQSVAFWCNPISGHATLYWYQQILGQGPKLLIQFQNNGVVDDSQLPKDRFSAERLKGVDSTLKIQPAKLEDSAVYLCASSLARAGEAFFGQGTRLTVV.

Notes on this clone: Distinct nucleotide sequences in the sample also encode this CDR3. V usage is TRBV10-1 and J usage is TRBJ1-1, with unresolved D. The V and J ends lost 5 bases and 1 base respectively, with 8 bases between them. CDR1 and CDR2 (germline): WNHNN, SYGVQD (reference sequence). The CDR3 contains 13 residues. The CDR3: CASSLLKNTEAFF. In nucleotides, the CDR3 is TGCGCCAGCAGTCTGCTTAAGAACACTGAAGCTTTCTTT.

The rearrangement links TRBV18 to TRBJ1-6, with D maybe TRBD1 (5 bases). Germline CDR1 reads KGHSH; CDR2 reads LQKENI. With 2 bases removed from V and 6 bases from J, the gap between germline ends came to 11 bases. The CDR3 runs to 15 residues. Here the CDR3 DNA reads TGTGCCAGCTCACCAGAGCAGGGACCTAATTCACCCCTCCACTTT. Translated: CASSPEQGPNSPLHF.

The CDR3 loop is CASSPDYGRSYEQYF. The CDR3 DNA reads TGTGCCAGCAGCCCCGATTATGGACGGTCCTACGAGCAGTACTTC. The V and J genes are TRBV7-6 and TRBJ2-7; D gene uncertain. The length of the CDR3 is 15 residues. Germline V CDR1 and CDR2: SGHVS, FNYEAQ. Trimming removed 5 bases at V and 1 base at J, with 15 bases between.

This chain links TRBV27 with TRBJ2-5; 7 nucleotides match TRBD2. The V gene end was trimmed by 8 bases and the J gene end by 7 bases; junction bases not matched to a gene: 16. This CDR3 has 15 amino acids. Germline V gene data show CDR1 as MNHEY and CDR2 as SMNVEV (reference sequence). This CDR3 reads CASSLMGGGWGTQYF. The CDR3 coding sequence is TGTGCCAGCTCCCTCATGGGCGGGGGTTGGGGGACCCAGTACTTC.

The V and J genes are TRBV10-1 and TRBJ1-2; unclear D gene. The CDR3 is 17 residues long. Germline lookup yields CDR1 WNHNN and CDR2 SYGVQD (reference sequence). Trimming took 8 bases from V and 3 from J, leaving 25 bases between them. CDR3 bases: TGCGCCAGCCGCCGAGCCAGTGAATGGGTTGACGACTATGGCTACACCTTC. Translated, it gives CASRRASEWVDDYGYTF.

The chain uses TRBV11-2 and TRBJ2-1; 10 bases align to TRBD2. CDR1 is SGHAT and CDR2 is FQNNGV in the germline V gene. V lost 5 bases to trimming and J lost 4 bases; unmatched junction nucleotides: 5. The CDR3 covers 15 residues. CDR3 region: CASSAGLALYNEQFF. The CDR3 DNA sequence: TGTGCCAGCAGCGCGGGACTAGCGTTGTACAATGAGCAGTTCTTC.

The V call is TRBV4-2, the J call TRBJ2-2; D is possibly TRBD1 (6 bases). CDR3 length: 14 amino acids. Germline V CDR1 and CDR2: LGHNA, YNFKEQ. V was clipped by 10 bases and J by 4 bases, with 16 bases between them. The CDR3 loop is CATRQAGVTGELFF. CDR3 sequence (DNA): TGTGCCACGAGGCAGGCAGGGGTCACCGGGGAGCTGTTTTTT.

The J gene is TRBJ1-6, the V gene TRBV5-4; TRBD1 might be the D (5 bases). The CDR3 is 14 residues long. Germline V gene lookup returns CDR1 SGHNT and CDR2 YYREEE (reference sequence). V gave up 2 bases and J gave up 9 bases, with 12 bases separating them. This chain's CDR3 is CASSFSGTGSPLHF. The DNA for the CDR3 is TGTGCCAGCAGCTTCTCCGGGACGGGTTCACCCCTCCACTTT.

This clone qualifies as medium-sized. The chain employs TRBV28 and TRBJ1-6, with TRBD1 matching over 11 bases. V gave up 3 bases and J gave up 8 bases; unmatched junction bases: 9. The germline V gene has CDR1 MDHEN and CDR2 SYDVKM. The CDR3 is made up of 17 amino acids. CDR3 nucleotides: TGTGCCAGCAGTTTGTTCGCCCTGGGACAGGGGGATTCACCCCTCCACTTT. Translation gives CASSLFALGQGDSPLHF. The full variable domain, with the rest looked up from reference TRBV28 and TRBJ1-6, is DVKVTQSSRYLVKRTGEKVFLECVQDMDHENMFWYRQDPGLGLRLIYFSYDVKMKEKGDIPEGYSVSREKKERFSLILESASTNQTSMYLCASSLFALGQGDSPLHFGNGTRLTVT.

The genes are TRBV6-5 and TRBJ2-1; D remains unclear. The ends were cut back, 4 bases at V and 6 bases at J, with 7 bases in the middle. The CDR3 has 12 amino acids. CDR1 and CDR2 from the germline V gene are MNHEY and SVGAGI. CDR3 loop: CASSSFANEQFF. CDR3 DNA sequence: TGTGCCAGCAGTTCCTTTGCCAATGAGCAGTTCTTC.

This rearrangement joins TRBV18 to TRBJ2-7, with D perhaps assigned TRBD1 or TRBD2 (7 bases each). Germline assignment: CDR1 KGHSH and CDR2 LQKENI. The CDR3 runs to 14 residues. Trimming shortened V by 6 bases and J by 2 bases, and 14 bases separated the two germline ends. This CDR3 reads CASSQGEGAYEQYF. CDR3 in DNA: TGTGCCAGCTCTCAGGGGGAGGGGGCCTACGAGCAGTACTTC.

The CDR3 reads CASGLVIGDTSTDTQYF. The CDR3 DNA sequence: TGTGCTAGTGGTTTGGTAATTGGGGACACTAGCACAGATACGCAGTATTTT. This sequence joins TRBV12-5 and TRBJ2-3; possible D gene TRBD1, 6 bases. The germline V gene encodes CDR1 LGHNT and CDR2 FRNRAP. The ends were cut back, 0 bases at V and 0 bases at J, with 13 bases in the middle. CDR3 length: 17 amino acids.

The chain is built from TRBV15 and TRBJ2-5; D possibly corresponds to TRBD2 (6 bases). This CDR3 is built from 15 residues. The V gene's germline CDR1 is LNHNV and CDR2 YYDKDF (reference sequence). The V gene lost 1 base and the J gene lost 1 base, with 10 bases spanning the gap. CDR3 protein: CATSRGAGLQETQYF. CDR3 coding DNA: TGTGCCACCAGCAGAGGGGCGGGGCTCCAAGAGACCCAGTACTTC.

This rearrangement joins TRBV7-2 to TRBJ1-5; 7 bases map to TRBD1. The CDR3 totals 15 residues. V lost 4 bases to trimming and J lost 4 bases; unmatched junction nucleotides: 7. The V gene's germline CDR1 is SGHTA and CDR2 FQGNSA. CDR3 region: CASSSDRPANQPQHF. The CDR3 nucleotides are TGTGCCAGCAGCTCGGACAGGCCGGCTAATCAGCCCCAGCATTTT.

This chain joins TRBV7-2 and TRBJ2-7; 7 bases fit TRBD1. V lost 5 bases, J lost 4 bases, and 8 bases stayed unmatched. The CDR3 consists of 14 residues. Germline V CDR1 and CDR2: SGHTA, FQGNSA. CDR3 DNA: TGTGCCAGCAGCCCCCAGACAGGGATGTACGAGCAGTACTTC. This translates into CASSPQTGMYEQYF. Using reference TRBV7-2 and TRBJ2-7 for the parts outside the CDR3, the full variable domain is GAGVSQSPSNKVTEKGKDVELRCDPISGHTALYWYRQSLGQGLEFLIYFQGNSAPDKSGLPSDRFSAERTGGSVSTLTIQRTQQEDSAVYLCASSPQTGMYEQYFGPGTRLTVT.

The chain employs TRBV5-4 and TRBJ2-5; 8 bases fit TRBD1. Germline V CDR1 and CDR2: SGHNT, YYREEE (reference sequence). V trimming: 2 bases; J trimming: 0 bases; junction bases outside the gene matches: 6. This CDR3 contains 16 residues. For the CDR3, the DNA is TGTGCCAGCAGCTTAGGGACAGGTGGGAACCAAGAGACCCAGTACTTC. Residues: CASSLGTGGNQETQYF.

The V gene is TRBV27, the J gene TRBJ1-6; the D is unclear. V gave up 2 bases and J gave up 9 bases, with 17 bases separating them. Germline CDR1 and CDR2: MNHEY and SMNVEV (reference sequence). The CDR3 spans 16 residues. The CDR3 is CASSLVADPLISPLHF. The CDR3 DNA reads TGTGCCAGCAGTTTAGTGGCAGACCCCCTAATTTCACCCCTCCACTTT.

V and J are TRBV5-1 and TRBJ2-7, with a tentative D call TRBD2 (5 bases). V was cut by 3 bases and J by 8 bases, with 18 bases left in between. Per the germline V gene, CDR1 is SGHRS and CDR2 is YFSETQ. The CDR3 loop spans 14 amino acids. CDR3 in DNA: TGCGCCAGCAGCTCTAGCCCCAGAGGCATGCAGCAGTACTTC. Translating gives CASSSSPRGMQQYF.